The 8 T cell receptor beta chains below all came from one sample that was sequenced in a study of T cells in Graves' hyperthyroidism and ophthalmopathy. Amplification yielded TCR beta CDR3 regions, with RNA transcripts as the source. The HTBI primer set drove a first-round RT-PCR of the TCR CDR3. Using its own MiXCR run on the multiplex PCR reads, TCRdb lists one record per CDR3 protein. The sample has some 560,000 distinct CDR3 sequences; approximately 14% are singletons. Sequencing was done on a sample of blood. These receptors all stem from a woman in her twenties or thirties with Graves' hyperthyroidism.

Notes on this clonotype: The CDR3 end shows no conserved phenylalanine or tryptophan, and so a read error is likely. The V call is TRBV12-3 or TRBV12-4, the J call TRBJ1-5, with D possibly being TRBD1 (5 bases). V was pared by 4 bases and J by 6 bases, with 10 bases between. The CDR3 spans 13 residues. CDR3 bases: TGTGCCAGCAGTTCTCGGGGGTTTCAGCCCCAGCATCTT. Translation: CASSSRGFQPQHL.

The chain has TRBV5-6 and TRBJ2-1; 7 positions agree with TRBD1. V shed 2 bases, J shed 7 bases, and the junction held 18 bases outside the gene matches. This CDR3 contains 18 residues. Germline V gene lookup returns CDR1 SGHDT and CDR2 YYEEEE. For the CDR3, the DNA is TGTGCCAGCAGCTTTCCCAAGGGGGCGATGTTCGGCCTAAATGAGCAGTTCTTC. This translates into CASSFPKGAMFGLNEQFF.

This clonotype was recorded many times. The chain carries TRBV5-5 and TRBJ2-7; D possibly corresponds to TRBD1 (6 bases). Germline V gene lookup returns CDR1 SGHKS and CDR2 YYEKEE (reference sequence). The CDR3 contains 12 residues. V was cut by 3 bases and J by 4 bases, with 8 bases left in between. Here the CDR3 reads CASSWTVYEQYF. The CDR3 nucleotides read TGTGCCAGCAGCTGGACAGTTTACGAGCAGTACTTC.

This clonotype showed up many times. The chain uses TRBV5-1 and TRBJ2-1, with D perhaps matching TRBD2 (6 bases). The CDR3 covers 15 residues. Between the trimmed V and J ends, which lost 5 bases and 2 bases, there was a span of 14 bases. Germline V gene data show CDR1 as SGHRS and CDR2 as YFSETQ. The CDR3 sequence: CASRDRTNTYNEQFF. In DNA, the CDR3 is TGCGCCAGCAGGGATCGGACTAACACCTACAATGAGCAGTTCTTC.

In its sample, this clonotype was seen many times. The V and J genes are TRBV12-5 and TRBJ1-2; no reliable D call. From germline, CDR1 is LGHNT and CDR2 FRNRAP. There are 13 residues in the CDR3. V was shortened by 2 bases and J by 5 bases, with 9 bases between the two germline ends. The CDR3 region has the DNA TGTGCTAGTGGTTTGCCCCGACGGTATGGCTACACCTTC. Translation gives CASGLPRRYGYTF.

This chain connects TRBV13 to TRBJ1-2; D is perhaps TRBD1 (6 bases). This CDR3 is built from 14 residues. CDR1 and CDR2 (germline): PRHDT, FYEKMQ (reference sequence). Trimming left V 4 bases short and J 6 bases short, with 15 bases between. For the CDR3, the DNA is TGTGCCAGCAGCTCGCCCGGGGGCGCGGATGGCTACACCTTC. Residues: CASSSPGGADGYTF.

This clonotype was seen a handful of times. The genes are TRBV7-9 and TRBJ1-2, with 12 nucleotides matching TRBD1. The CDR3 spans 16 residues. Looked up from germline, CDR1 is SEHNR and CDR2 is FQNEAQ (reference sequence). The V and J ends lost 7 bases and 4 bases, in that order; junction bases with no gene match: 10. This chain's CDR3 is CASTKAGTGGIYGYTF. In nucleotides, the CDR3 is TGTGCCAGCACCAAAGCCGGGACAGGGGGCATCTATGGCTACACCTTC.

This clonotype was counted a few times. A read error may be the cause here, since a much bigger clone is one base away. The chain carries TRBV28 and TRBJ1-3; no firm D call. The germline V gene encodes CDR1 MDHEN and CDR2 SYDVKM. Trimming cost V 3 bases and J 4 bases, with 4 bases left between them. This CDR3 contains 12 residues. The CDR3 DNA sequence: TGTGCCAGCAGTTTCGAGGGAAACACCATATATTTT. Amino acids: CASSFEGNTIYF.